This T cell receptor (beta chain) was sequenced for a study of cytomegalovirus exposure and HLA in healthy donors. The PCR used 60 Vbeta and 13 Jbeta primers. TCRdb's copy holds only in-frame clones and misses some; the assay was immunoSEQ multiplex PCR. The table includes tens of thousands of clones, 76% detected once. Only a few counts were recorded for this clone. Its antigen is not identified. This CDR3 is built from 15 residues. J gave up 4 bases and V 5 bases, and 5 bases lay outside the gene matches. Germline values: CDR1 SGHTA, CDR2 FQGNSA. General study findings and limits: Sequence variants that were highly shared formed a cluster that was likely a sequencing artifact. A few V segments could not be told apart, such as TRBV6-2 and TRBV6-3, and were left out. There were reportedly fewer N-insertions in an Asian-associated ancestry cluster than the approximately 670-donor mean, in a later analysis.

This chain uses TRBV7-2 with TRBJ2-1; 10 bases line up with TRBD2. Sequenced material: PBMCs. The receptor's source is a man aged 18 to 35 in good health and CMV-seronegative. CDR3 protein: CASSLTSGAYNEQFF. The CDR3 DNA sequence: TGTGCCAGCAGCCTTACTAGCGGGGCATACAATGAGCAGTTCTTC.